The TCR beta chain under discussion was sequenced for a study of Ad26.COV2.S vaccination and SARS-CoV-2 variants. The wider study: Donor got 5x10^10 or 1x10^11 viral particles of Ad26.COV2.S.

The treatment: roughly 20 received Ad26.COV2.S at low or high dose, single or two shots; roughly five received placebo; per-sample allocation not given. Day 63 following the first vaccine or placebo injection was when the samples were taken. The vaccine delivered Wuhan-strain SARS-CoV-2 spike through an Ad26 vector. Germline V gene sequence: CDR1 MNHEY, CDR2 SVGAGI. Trimming took 7 bases from V and 5 from J, leaving 15 bases between them. CDR3 length: 14 amino acids. Assay used: immunoSEQ multiplex PCR; TCRdb lists only in-frame clones, some missing. The table shows a few hundred thousand clones, with roughly 88% occurring only once.

Sequenced material: peripheral blood, taken in a trial of Ad26.COV2.S vaccine versus placebo. The sequence derives from a person between 18 and 60 years old who received the Ad26.COV2.S COVID-19 vaccine or a placebo. V gene TRBV6-5 combines with J gene TRBJ1-5; TRBD1 is a possible D gene (5 bases). The CDR3 spells CASTLGMGDQPQHF. The DNA of the CDR3 is TGTGCCAGCACGTTAGGAATGGGGGATCAGCCCCAGCATTTT.